These 11 T cell receptor beta chains were sequenced from one sample in a study of lymphopenia after photon versus proton radiotherapy. Assay used: immunoSEQ multiplex PCR; TCRdb lists only in-frame clones, some missing. The data hold some 31,000 clones, with about 87% observed a single time. The source material was peripheral blood, sampled from a patient treated with proton-based radiotherapy. The receptor source for this set is a woman aged 65 to 85 with pancreatic cancer.

The gene calls are TRBV7-2 and TRBJ2-3; 12 bases line up with TRBD2. The CDR3 extends over 17 amino acids. V lost 0 bases to trimming and J lost 1 base; unmatched junction nucleotides: 2. Germline lookup yields CDR1 SGHTA and CDR2 FQGNSA. The CDR3 sequence is CASSLASSGRGTDTQYF. The CDR3 region has the DNA TGTGCCAGCAGCTTAGCGTCTAGCGGGAGGGGCACAGATACGCAGTATTTT.

The gene calls are TRBV7-8 and TRBJ1-5; D ambiguous. The CDR3 has 15 amino acids. Germline V gene data show CDR1 as SGHVS and CDR2 as FQNEAQ. Trimming removed 0 bases from V and 1 base from J, with 7 bases in between. CDR3 region: CASSLAAQSNQPQHF. Written as DNA, the CDR3 is TGTGCCAGCAGCTTAGCGGCACAGAGCAATCAGCCCCAGCATTTT.

This chain joins TRBV28 and TRBJ2-3; a weak D match, TRBD1 (6 bases). The CDR3 is 14 residues long. V gave up 2 bases and J gave up 6 bases, with 12 bases separating them. The V gene's germline CDR1 is MDHEN and CDR2 SYDVKM. The CDR3 protein is CASSLRGIGDTQYF. The CDR3, as DNA: TGTGCCAGCAGTTTAAGGGGGATCGGCGATACGCAGTATTTT. The complete variable domain, with remaining parts taken from reference TRBV28 and TRBJ2-3, reads DVKVTQSSRYLVKRTGEKVFLECVQDMDHENMFWYRQDPGLGLRLIYFSYDVKMKEKGDIPEGYSVSREKKERFSLILESASTNQTSMYLCASSLRGIGDTQYFGPGTRLTVL.

The gene calls are TRBV27 and TRBJ1-5, with 9 bases matching TRBD1. This CDR3 spans 18 amino acids. The V gene's germline CDR1 is MNHEY and CDR2 SMNVEV (reference sequence). V lost 3 bases to trimming and J lost 1 base; unmatched junction nucleotides: 10. CDR3 nucleotide sequence: TGTGCCAGCAGTTTGGGAGGACAGGGGATCAGGAGCAATCAGCCCCAGCATTTT. Translated: CASSLGGQGIRSNQPQHF.

V is TRBV28 and J is TRBJ2-1; 9 bases agree with TRBD1. J gave up 7 bases and V 10 bases, and 11 bases lay outside the gene matches. Per the germline V gene, CDR1 is MDHEN and CDR2 is SYDVKM. This CDR3 region has 14 residues. CDR3 sequence: CATTRDRVLNEQFF. The CDR3 nucleotides read TGTGCCACAACCCGGGACAGGGTCCTTAATGAGCAGTTCTTC. Full variable domain (missing parts from reference TRBV28 and TRBJ2-1): DVKVTQSSRYLVKRTGEKVFLECVQDMDHENMFWYRQDPGLGLRLIYFSYDVKMKEKGDIPEGYSVSREKKERFSLILESASTNQTSMYLCATTRDRVLNEQFFGPGTRLTVL.

V and J are TRBV19 and TRBJ2-2; no firm D call. CDR3 length equals 17 residues. V was clipped by 7 bases and J by 2 bases, with 20 bases between them. CDR1 LNHDA and CDR2 SQIVND come from the germline V gene (reference sequence). The CDR3 DNA sequence: TGTGCCAGTATACTCGTAGGAGCGCTCTCAAACACCGGGGAGCTGTTTTTT. Residues: CASILVGALSNTGELFF.

V and J are TRBV9 and TRBJ1-2, with 7 bases identical to TRBD1. V lost 0 bases and J lost 8; bases outside the gene matches: 7. Germline CDR1 is SGDLS and CDR2 is YYNGEE. CDR3 size: 14 residues. The CDR3 nucleotides read TGTGCCAGCAGCGTAGGGGGACAGACTTTGGGCTACACCTTC. As protein: CASSVGGQTLGYTF.

This clone is termed medium-sized. The V and J genes are TRBV7-6 and TRBJ1-3; possible D gene TRBD1, 6 bases. The germline gives CDR1 SGHVS, CDR2 FNYEAQ. The V end lost 2 bases, the J end lost 1 base, and 12 bases lay between the germline ends. This CDR3 region has 16 residues. The CDR3 is CASSLLVQGSGNTIYF. The CDR3 bases are TGTGCCAGCAGCTTACTCGTTCAGGGGTCTGGAAACACCATATATTTT. The full variable domain, completed using reference TRBV7-6 and TRBJ1-3, is GAGVSQSPRYKVTKRGQDVALRCDPISGHVSLYWYRQALGQGPEFLTYFNYEAQQDKSGLPNDRFSAERPEGSISTLTIQRTEQRDSAMYRCASSLLVQGSGNTIYFGEGSWLTVV.

This chain connects TRBV5-4 to TRBJ1-4; 8 positions agree with TRBD1. This CDR3 is 15 amino acids long. Germline lookup yields CDR1 SGHNT and CDR2 YYREEE (reference sequence). V lost 2 bases to trimming and J lost 5 bases; unmatched junction nucleotides: 5. CDR3 amino acids: CASSFNRGINEKLFF. The CDR3 DNA follows: TGTGCCAGCAGCTTCAACAGGGGGATAAATGAAAAACTGTTTTTT.

This clone has a single count. The gene calls are TRBV29-1 and TRBJ2-1; the D gene is possibly TRBD2 (6 bases). Trimming took off 6 bases at V and 9 bases at J, with 18 bases between the two ends. The CDR3 is made up of 13 amino acids. The germline V gene has CDR1 SQVTM and CDR2 ANQGSEA. The CDR3 region has the DNA TGCAGCGTGGGAATTGGGGGGAAGGGTGAGCAGTTCTTC. Translating it yields CSVGIGGKGEQFF.

The chain is built from TRBV23-1 and TRBJ1-6; 9 bases align to TRBD1. TRBV23-1 is annotated as an ORF whose role is uncertain. With 1 base clipped from V and 12 bases from J, the junction kept 10 bases outside the gene matches. The CDR3 has 16 residues. CDR3 amino acids: CASSQLTRDRVIPLHF. For the CDR3, the DNA is TGCGCCAGCAGTCAATTAACCCGGGACAGGGTGATACCCCTCCACTTT.